The entry that follows covers one T cell receptor (beta chain) sequence. Donors had localized lung adenocarcinoma, a non-small cell lung cancer. Germline V CDR1 and CDR2: MNHNS, SASEGT. The CDR3 covers 16 residues. The junction had 12 bases not matched to a gene; V was cut back by 7 bases and J by 4 bases. The record originates from a study of CD4 and CD8 cells across lung adenocarcinoma regions. Using its own MiXCR run on the PCR reads, TCRdb lists one record per CDR3 protein. The sample has around 25,000 distinct CDR3 sequences; roughly half are singletons. The chain uses TRBV6-1 and TRBJ2-3, with 9 positions matching TRBD1. This receptor was identified in a male donor with lung adenocarcinoma. The CD4 and CD8 labels of this study may be unreliable. The sample taken for sequencing was CD8+ T cells from the center of a lung tumor. In nucleotides, the CDR3 is TGTGCCAGCACCAGAAACTGGGGACAGGGATCAGATACGCAGTATTTT. This codes for CASTRNWGQGSDTQYF.